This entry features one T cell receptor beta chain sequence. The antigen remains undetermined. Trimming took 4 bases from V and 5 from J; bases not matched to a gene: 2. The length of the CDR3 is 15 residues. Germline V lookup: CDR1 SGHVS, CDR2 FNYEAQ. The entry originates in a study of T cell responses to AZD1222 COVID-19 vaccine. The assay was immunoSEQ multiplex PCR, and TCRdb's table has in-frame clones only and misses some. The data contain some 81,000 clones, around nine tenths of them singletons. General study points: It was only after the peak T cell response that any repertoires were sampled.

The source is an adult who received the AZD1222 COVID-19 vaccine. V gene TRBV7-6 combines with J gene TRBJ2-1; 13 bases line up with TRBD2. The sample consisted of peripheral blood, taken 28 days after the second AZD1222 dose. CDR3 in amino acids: CASSWGLAGHNEQFF. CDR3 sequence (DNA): TGTGCCAGCAGCTGGGGACTAGCGGGGCACAATGAGCAGTTCTTC.